Listed here is a single TCR beta chain. Its antigen is unidentified. One end of the junction varies from germline; a read error may be responsible. The source of the sample is a study of tumor and adjacent non-tumor tissue in lung cancer. Across the whole study: Stage I to III disease affected ten to eleven men and about 5 women aged roughly 31 to 85. Study-level points and caveats: Top 100 clones took a larger repertoire share in normal lung.

Three rounds of nested PCR, following a modified ARM-PCR protocol, produced the TCRbeta library. TCRdb independently ran MiXCR on the multiplex PCR reads; one entry per CDR3 protein. The data contain tens of thousands of distinct CDR3 sequences, less than 75% of them singletons. The CDR3 is made up of 13 amino acids. CDR1 DFQATT and CDR2 SNEGSKA come from the germline V gene (reference sequence). This sample's RNA came from whole unsorted tissue. The chain is built from TRBV20-1 and TRBJ2-1; weak D call: TRBD2 (6 bases). The sequence was obtained from a man aged 60 to 69 with non-small cell lung cancer. What was sequenced was lung tumor tissue. CDR3 protein: CSASRDSHNKQFF. The CDR3 DNA follows: TGCAGTGCTAGCCGGGACTCTCACAATAAGCAGTTCTTC.